This T cell receptor (beta chain) was captured in a study of blood T cell repertoires in COVID-19. Overall study context: COVID-19 samples collected from the United States, Italy and Spain covered acute and convalescent phases.

This clone was observed once. This table comes from immunoSEQ multiplex PCR, and its TCRdb copy is limited to in-frame clones, with some not included. The data contain some 100,000 clones, about 85% of them singletons. CDR1 is SGHDT and CDR2 is YYEEEE in the germline V gene. With 0 bases clipped from V and 4 bases from J, the junction kept 2 bases outside the gene matches. The CDR3 loop spans 15 amino acids. The specimen sequenced was peripheral blood. The chain is built from TRBV5-6 and TRBJ1-4; 8 positions agree with TRBD1. The clonotype was recovered from a woman aged 70-85 years with active or convalescent COVID-19. CDR3: CASSLVGQVNEKLFF. CDR3 nucleotide sequence: TGTGCCAGCAGCTTGGTGGGACAGGTTAATGAAAAACTGTTTTTT.